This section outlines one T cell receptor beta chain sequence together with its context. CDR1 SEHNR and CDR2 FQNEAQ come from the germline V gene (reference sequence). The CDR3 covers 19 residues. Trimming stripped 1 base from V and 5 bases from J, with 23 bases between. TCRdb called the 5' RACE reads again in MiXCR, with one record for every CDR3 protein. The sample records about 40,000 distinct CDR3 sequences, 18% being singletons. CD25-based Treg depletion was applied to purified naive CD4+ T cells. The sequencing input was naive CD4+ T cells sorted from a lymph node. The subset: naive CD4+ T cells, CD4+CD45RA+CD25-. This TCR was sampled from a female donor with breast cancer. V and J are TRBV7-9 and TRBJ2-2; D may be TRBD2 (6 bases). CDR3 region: CASSLGRFDGRSRTGELFF. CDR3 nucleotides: TGTGCCAGCAGCTTAGGCCGATTCGACGGGAGAAGTCGAACCGGGGAGCTGTTTTTT. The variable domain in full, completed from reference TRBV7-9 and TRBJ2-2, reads DTGVSQNPRHKITKRGQNVTFRCDPISEHNRLYWYRQTLGQGPEFLTYFQNEAQLEKSRLLSDRFSAERPKGSFSTLEIQRTEQGDSAMYLCASSLGRFDGRSRTGELFFGEGSRLTVL.